The table lists the clone carrying this T cell receptor (beta chain) with many counts. Its antigen remains unidentified. MiXCR, run by TCRdb on the 5' RACE reads, gives a single entry per CDR3 protein. The data contain approximately 160,000 distinct CDR3 sequences, about a tenth of them singletons. V was pared by 6 bases and J by 1 base, with 4 bases of the junction left unmatched. Germline assignment: CDR1 LNHDA and CDR2 SQIVND (reference sequence). The CDR3 loop spans 16 amino acids. This specimen belongs to a study of T cells after yellow fever vaccination. Study-level points and caveats: Most clones from primary vaccination resurfaced after the booster (around 97% CD4, 88% CD8).

The specimen comprised CD8+ T cells sorted from PBMCs, sampled 45 days after the yellow fever booster vaccination. The sequence was collected from a man between 18 and 29 years old who received the YFV17D yellow fever vaccine. This rearrangement joins TRBV19 to TRBJ2-2; TRBD2 aligns across 11 bases. For the CDR3, the DNA is TGTGCCAGTAGACTAGCGGGGGCCGTGAACACCGGGGAGCTGTTTTTT. Protein: CASRLAGAVNTGELFF.